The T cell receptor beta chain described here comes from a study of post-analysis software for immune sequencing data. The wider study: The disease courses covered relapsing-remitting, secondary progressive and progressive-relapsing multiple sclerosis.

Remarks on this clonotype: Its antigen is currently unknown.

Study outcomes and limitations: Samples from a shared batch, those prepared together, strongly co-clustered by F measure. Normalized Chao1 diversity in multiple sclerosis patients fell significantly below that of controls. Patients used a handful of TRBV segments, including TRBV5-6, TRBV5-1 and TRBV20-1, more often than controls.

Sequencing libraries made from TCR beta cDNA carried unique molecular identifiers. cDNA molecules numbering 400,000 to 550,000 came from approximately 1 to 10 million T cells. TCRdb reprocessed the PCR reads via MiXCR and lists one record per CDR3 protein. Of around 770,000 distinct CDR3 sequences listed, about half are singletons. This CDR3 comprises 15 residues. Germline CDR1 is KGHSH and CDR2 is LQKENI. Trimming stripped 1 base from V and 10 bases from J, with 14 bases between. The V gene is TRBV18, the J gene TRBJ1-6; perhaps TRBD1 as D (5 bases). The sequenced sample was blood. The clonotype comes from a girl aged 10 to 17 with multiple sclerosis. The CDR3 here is CASSPRTVQGSPLHF. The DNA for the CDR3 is TGTGCCAGCTCACCACGCACGGTTCAGGGATCACCCCTCCACTTT.